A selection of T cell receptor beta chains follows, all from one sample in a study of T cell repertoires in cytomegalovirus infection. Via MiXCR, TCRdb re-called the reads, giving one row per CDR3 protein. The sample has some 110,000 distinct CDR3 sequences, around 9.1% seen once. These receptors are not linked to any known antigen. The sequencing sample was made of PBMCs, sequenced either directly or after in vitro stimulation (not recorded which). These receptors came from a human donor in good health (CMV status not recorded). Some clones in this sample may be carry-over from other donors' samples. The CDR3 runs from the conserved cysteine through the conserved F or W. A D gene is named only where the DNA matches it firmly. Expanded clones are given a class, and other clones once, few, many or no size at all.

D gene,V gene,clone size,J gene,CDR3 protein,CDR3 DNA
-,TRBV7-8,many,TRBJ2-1,CASSLDWENEQFF,TGTGCCAGCAGCTTAGATTGGGAAAATGAGCAGTTCTTC
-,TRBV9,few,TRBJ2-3,CASSVDGRQDTQYF,TGTGCCAGCAGCGTAGACGGCCGACAGGATACGCAGTATTTT
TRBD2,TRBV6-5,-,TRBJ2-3,CASREIAGGTDTQYF,TGTGCCAGCAGAGAAATAGCGGGAGGCACAGATACGCAGTATTTT
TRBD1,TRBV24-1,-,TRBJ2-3,CATSDPRDRGRRDTQYF,TGTGCCACCAGTGATCCCCGGGACAGGGGGCGTCGAGATACGCAGTATTTT
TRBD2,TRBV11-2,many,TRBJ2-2,CASSLVRTSGNTGELFF,TGTGCCAGCAGCTTAGTTCGAACTAGCGGGAACACCGGGGAGCTGTTTTTT
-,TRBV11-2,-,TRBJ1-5,CASSFGGGQPQHF,TGTGCCAGCAGCTTCGGGGGGGGTCAGCCCCAGCATTTT
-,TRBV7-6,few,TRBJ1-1,CASSDVSGEAFF,TGTGCCAGCAGCGACGTCAGCGGCGAAGCTTTCTTT
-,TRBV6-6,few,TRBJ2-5,CASSAGLQYF,TGTGCCAGCAGTGCGGGACTGCAGTACTTC
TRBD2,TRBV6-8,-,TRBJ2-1,CVSSPGWTSGRGQFF,TGTGTCAGCAGTCCTGGGTGGACTAGCGGGAGAGGGCAGTTCTTC
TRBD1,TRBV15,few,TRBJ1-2,CATSRPGTGVNGYTF,TGTGCCACCAGCAGACCAGGGACAGGGGTTAATGGCTACACCTTC
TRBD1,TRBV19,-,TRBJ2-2,CASSIRTGRNTGELFF,TGTGCCAGTAGTATAAGGACAGGGAGAAACACCGGGGAGCTGTTTTTT
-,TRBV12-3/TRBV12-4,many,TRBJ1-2,CASSFIATPSPANYGYTF,TGTGCCAGCAGTTTTATCGCAACCCCCTCCCCAGCTAACTATGGCTACACCTTC
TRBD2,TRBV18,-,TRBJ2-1,CASSPFFRLAGEEQFF,TGTGCCAGCTCACCATTCTTTCGACTAGCGGGAGAAGAGCAGTTCTTC
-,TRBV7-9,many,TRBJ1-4,CASSPDIQELFF,TGTGCCAGCAGCCCGGACATACAGGAGTTGTTTTTT
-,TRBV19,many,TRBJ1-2,CASSMALGYTF,TGTGCCAGTAGTATGGCGTTGGGCTACACCTTC
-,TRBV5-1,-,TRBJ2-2,CASSLDGSGTGELFF,TGCGCCAGCAGCTTGGACGGGAGCGGCACCGGGGAGCTGTTTTTT
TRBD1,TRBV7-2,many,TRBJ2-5,CASSDRVGQETQYF,TGTGCCAGCAGCGACAGGGTCGGACAAGAGACCCAGTACTTC
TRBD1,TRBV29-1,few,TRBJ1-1,CSATRGRANTEAFF,TGCAGCGCCACCAGGGGGCGGGCGAACACTGAAGCTTTCTTT
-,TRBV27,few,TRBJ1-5,CASSLRARGINQPQHF,TGTGCCAGCAGTTTACGGGCCAGGGGAATCAATCAGCCCCAGCATTTT
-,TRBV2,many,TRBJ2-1,CASNAGYSYNEQFF,TGTGCCAGCAACGCGGGGTACTCCTACAATGAGCAGTTCTTC
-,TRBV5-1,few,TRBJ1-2,CASSLSPGADYGYTF,TGCGCCAGCAGCTTATCACCAGGGGCTGACTATGGCTACACCTTC
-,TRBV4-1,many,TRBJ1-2,CASSHIQGRYGYTF,TGCGCCAGCAGCCACATACAGGGTAGGTACGGCTACACCTTC
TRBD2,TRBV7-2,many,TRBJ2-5,CASSFSGRRETQYF,TGTGCCAGCAGCTTTAGCGGGAGGAGAGAGACCCAGTACTTC
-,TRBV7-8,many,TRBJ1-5,CASSLSGHNQPQHF,TGTGCCAGCAGCTTATCGGGACACAATCAGCCCCAGCATTTT
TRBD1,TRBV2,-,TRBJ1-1,CASRAIQGVRAEAFF,TGTGCCAGCAGAGCCATACAGGGGGTTAGAGCTGAAGCTTTCTTT
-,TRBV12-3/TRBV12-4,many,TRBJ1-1,CASSLNDRAMNTEAFF,TGTGCCAGCAGTTTAAATGACAGAGCCATGAACACTGAAGCTTTCTTT
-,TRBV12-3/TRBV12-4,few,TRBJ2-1,CASTDERKFNEQFF,TGTGCCAGCACCGATGAGCGAAAGTTCAATGAGCAGTTCTTC
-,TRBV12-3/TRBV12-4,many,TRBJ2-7,CASSFAGYHEQYF,TGTGCCAGCAGTTTCGCAGGGTACCACGAGCAGTACTTC
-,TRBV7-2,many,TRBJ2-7,CASSLVVSRDEQYF,TGTGCCAGCAGCTTAGTTGTTTCTCGGGACGAGCAGTACTTC
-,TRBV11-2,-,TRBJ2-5,CASSLEWSSRETQYF,TGTGCCAGCAGCTTAGAGTGGAGTAGTAGAGAGACCCAGTACTTC
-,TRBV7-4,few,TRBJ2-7,CASSLTPSYEQYF,TGTGCCAGCAGCCTAACCCCCTCCTACGAGCAGTACTTC
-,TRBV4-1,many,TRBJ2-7,CASSPKPQGTDSSYEQYF,TGCGCCAGCAGCCCCAAACCCCAAGGGACCGATAGCTCCTACGAGCAGTACTTC
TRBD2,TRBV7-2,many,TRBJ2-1,CASSFGGYNEQFF,TGTGCCAGCAGCTTCGGGGGGTACAATGAGCAGTTCTTC
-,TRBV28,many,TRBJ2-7,CASSLTLGGGSYEQYF,TGTGCCAGCAGTTTAACACTAGGAGGAGGTTCCTACGAGCAGTACTTC
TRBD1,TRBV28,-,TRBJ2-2,CASILGTANTGELFF,TGTGCCAGCATTCTCGGGACAGCGAACACCGGGGAGCTGTTTTTT
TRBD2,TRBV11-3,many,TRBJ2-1,CASSLTSGNVNEQFF,TGTGCCAGCAGCTTAACTAGCGGGAATGTCAATGAGCAGTTCTTC
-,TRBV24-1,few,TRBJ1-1,CATSDFGSEAFF,TGTGCCACCAGTGATTTCGGGTCTGAAGCTTTCTTT
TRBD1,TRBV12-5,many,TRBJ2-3,CASGLVLGQGRDTQYF,TGTGCTAGTGGTTTGGTACTAGGACAGGGGAGAGATACGCAGTATTTT
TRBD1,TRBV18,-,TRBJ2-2,CASSGQGDNTGELFF,TGTGCCAGCTCCGGACAGGGGGATAACACCGGGGAGCTGTTTTTT
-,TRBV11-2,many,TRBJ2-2,CASSFLASGGELFF,TGTGCCAGCAGCTTTCTAGCCTCTGGCGGGGAGCTGTTTTTT
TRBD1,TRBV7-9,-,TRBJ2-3,CASRFWTGGRMDTQYF,TGTGCCAGCCGGTTTTGGACAGGGGGGCGTATGGATACGCAGTATTTT
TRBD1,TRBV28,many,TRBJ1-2,CASIQGEAGYTF,TGTGCCAGCATCCAGGGGGAGGCTGGCTACACCTTC
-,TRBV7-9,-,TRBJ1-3,CASSRLLAGTASGNTIYF,TGTGCCAGCAGCCGTCTACTTGCGGGCACAGCCTCTGGAAACACCATATATTTT
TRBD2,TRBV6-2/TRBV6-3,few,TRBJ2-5,CASSYRTSGTGQETQYF,TGTGCCAGCTCATATCGAACTAGCGGGACAGGCCAAGAGACCCAGTACTTC
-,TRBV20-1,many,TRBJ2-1,CSAEDRRLVNEQFF,TGCAGTGCTGAAGATCGGAGACTTGTCAATGAGCAGTTCTTC
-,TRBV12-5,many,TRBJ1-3,CASGSGVIGNTIYF,TGTGCTAGTGGTTCCGGAGTTATCGGAAACACCATATATTTT
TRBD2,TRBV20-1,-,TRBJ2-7,CSANRGLAGGPPYF,TGCAGTGCTAATCGGGGACTAGCGGGAGGGCCGCCGTACTTC
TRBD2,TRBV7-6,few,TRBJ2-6,CASSPPSGRLSGANVLTF,TGTGCCAGCAGCCCCCCTAGCGGGAGGCTCTCTGGGGCCAACGTCCTGACTTTC
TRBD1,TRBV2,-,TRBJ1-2,CASSRTQTGGLGYTF,TGTGCCAGCAGCCGAACCCAGACAGGGGGCCTTGGCTACACCTTC
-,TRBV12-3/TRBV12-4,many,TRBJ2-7,CASSSTEIYEQYF,TGTGCCAGCAGTTCGACAGAGATTTACGAGCAGTACTTC
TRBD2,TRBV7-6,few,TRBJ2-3,CASSLVSGVSDTQYF,TGTGCCAGCAGCTTAGTAAGCGGGGTTTCAGATACGCAGTATTTT
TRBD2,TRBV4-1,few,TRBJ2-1,CASSHSSGNNEQFF,TGCGCCAGCAGCCATTCTAGCGGGAACAATGAGCAGTTCTTC
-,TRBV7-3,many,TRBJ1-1,CASSLTGRDTEAFF,TGTGCCAGCAGCTTAACAGGGAGGGACACTGAAGCTTTCTTT
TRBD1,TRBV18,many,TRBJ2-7,CASSPGDSYEQYF,TGTGCCAGCTCACCAGGGGACAGTTACGAGCAGTACTTC
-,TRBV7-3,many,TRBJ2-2,CASSLTRITGELFF,TGTGCCAGCAGCTTAACGAGGATCACCGGGGAGCTGTTTTTT